This TCR beta chain was sequenced during a study of blood T cell repertoires in COVID-19. At the level of the study: PBMCs, B-cell-depleted T cells, or T cells provided the cDNA or gDNA that made up the material.

Per germline, CDR1 KGHSH and CDR2 LQKENI. V lost 5 bases and J lost 3; bases outside the gene matches: 8. The CDR3 has 15 residues. TCRdb's table, derived via immunoSEQ multiplex PCR, lists solely in-frame clones and lacks some. The sample lists about 290,000 clones, around four fifths occurring once. The V call is TRBV18, the J call TRBJ1-2, with TRBD1 identical over 8 bases. This receptor was taken from a woman aged 45-65 years with active or convalescent COVID-19. Sequencing used peripheral blood. The CDR3 here is CASSTRQGYDYGYTF. CDR3 DNA: TGTGCCAGCTCAACTCGACAGGGGTACGACTATGGCTACACCTTC.